This T cell receptor beta chain is drawn from a study of T cell repertoires in aging, cancer and after chemotherapy. Whole-study findings and limits: Immunological memory after chemotherapy cannot be judged from the repertoire data.

Details on this clonotype: The antigen is not known.

A mixed TRB-A/B primer pool amplified rearranged TRB by multiplex touch-down PCR. One entry per CDR3 protein results from TCRdb running MiXCR on the multiplex PCR reads. The sample contains some 6,100 distinct CDR3 sequences, around a third of which appear only once. The template was genomic DNA from peripheral blood, not RNA. The V gene's germline CDR1 is SGHKS and CDR2 YYEKEE (reference sequence). Trimming took off 0 bases at V and 0 bases at J, with 13 bases between the two ends. CDR3 length equals 17 residues. The source is a human donor with a blood cancer. Sequencing was carried out using blood. V usage is TRBV5-5 and J usage is TRBJ1-3, with D perhaps TRBD1 (6 bases). The CDR3 nucleotides read TGTGCCAGCAGCTTGGCCGACAGGCCGAGCTCTGGAAACACCATATATTTT. Translated, it gives CASSLADRPSSGNTIYF.